This T cell receptor beta chain was sequenced for a study of graft-versus-host responses after intestinal transplantation listed by TCRdb under 2021. About the investigation overall: Multivisceral, liver-intestinal, or isolated intestinal transplants were received by the recipients. Every recipient was given anti-thymocyte globulin induction, followed by roughly 3 years of maintenance tacrolimus and steroids. After intestinal transplantation, graft-versus-host and host-versus-graft alloreactive T cell clones were followed in the graft, circulation and bone marrow using bulk TCR-beta CDR3 sequencing. To identify alloreactive clones, pre-transplant mixed lymphocyte reaction products were sequenced and compared with unstimulated pre-transplant donor and recipient T cells. Of the approximately 24 intestinal transplant recipients enrolled in the cohort, one of whom was a retransplant, a few patients without pretransplant specimens were excluded. Donor T cell macrochimerism was defined as a peak of at least 4% donor T cells among recipient peripheral blood mononuclear cells. Rather than being sequenced by the commercial service, samples from a few later patients were sequenced in-house on an Illumina MiSeq and processed with MiXCR.

Points on this clone: Its binding antigen is unknown. The record has no base qualities; no much larger clone is one base away.

Spanning cysteine to phenylalanine, the CDR3 consists of 13 amino acids. CDR3 DNA is the only sequence kept; it has 39 bases, read in frame from the first base. As encoded in the germline V gene, CDR1 is SGHTA while CDR2 is FQGTGA. The junction shows trimming of 2 bases on V and 8 bases on J, plus 10 bases between the germline ends. What the authors observed across the whole study: Patients with donor T cell macrochimerism had high GvH to HvG T cell clonal ratios in their allografts. Peak levels of circulating GvH clones were associated with declines in HvG clones early after transplant. GvH clones turned up in recipient bone marrow, with some appearing earlier in ileal mucosa or blood, a pattern consistent with an intestinal mucosal origin. The conclusions were limited by the relatively low number and heterogeneity of the intestinal transplant patients.

The library was prepared using the immunoSEQ multiplex PCR assay. For most patients, genomic DNA was isolated with the Qiagen DNeasy Blood and Tissue Kit and shipped frozen to Adaptive Biotechnologies for TCR sequencing. For most patients, genomic DNA was subjected to high-throughput TCR-beta CDR3 sequencing by Adaptive Biotechnologies. Per the original workflow: TCR sequencing data for roughly 18 patients were retrieved from Adaptive's ImmunoSEQ software; three other patients were processed with MiXCR and VDJtools. CD4 versus CD8 sorting errors were corrected by removing sequences found in both subsets at a frequency ratio below 5:1. CDR3 nucleotide sequences shared between donor and recipient were removed because their origin could not be assigned. To count as alloreactive, a clone needed at least 2-fold expansion over unstimulated cells and a minimum CFSE-low frequency of 0.002% (template counts) or 0.001% (read counts). Clones were considered mappable if detected in sequenced pre-transplant spleen, lymph node, or MLR CFSE-low populations of the donor or recipient. Cumulative frequency of alloreactive clones was calculated as a percentage of all sequences weighted by copy number. TCRdb mirrors the immuneACCESS table, restricted to in-frame sequences. Some clones are absent from its copies; in checked studies, under half trace to an unresolved V gene, and the reason for the others is unknown. That table furnishes V, J and clone size, whereas the DNA furnished D and trimming. The sample yields roughly 100,000 clones; approximately 90% were counted once. Clones ranked in the top ten supply about 0.072% of the sample.

The time point label for this specimen denotes: cells obtained before transplantation from donor or recipient. CD3+CD4+ and CD3+CD8+ populations were FACS-sorted from unstimulated pre-transplant donor and recipient cells taken from spleen or lymph nodes. The specimen was unstimulated CD8+ T cells sorted from spleen or lymph node cells, collected before transplant. Recombination linked TRBV7-3 to TRBJ2-1; a weak D assignment points to TRBD2 (6 bases agree). This clonotype was obtained from a human donor who was the organ donor for an intestinal transplant. The nucleotides read TGTGCCAGCAGCTTACGGGAGCCGGATGAGCAGTTCTTC. It specifies CASSLREPDEQFF. When the CDR3 is completed using the reference TRBV7-3 and TRBJ2-1 genes on either side, the full variable domain is GAGVSQTPSNKVTEKGKYVELRCDPISGHTALYWYRQSLGQGPEFLIYFQGTGAADDSGLPNDRFFAVRPEGSVSTLKIQRTERGDSAVYLCASSLREPDEQFFGPGTRLTVL.